Shown below are 30 T cell receptor beta chains from a single sample sequenced in a study of blood T cells in healthy people across ages. Together with a sample-barcoded 5' primer, a J-beta primer mix was included in a second PCR lasting about 7 to 12 cycles. Each CDR3 protein is one row after TCRdb ran MiXCR on the 5' RACE reads. The sample yields 800,000 or so distinct CDR3 sequences, roughly 25% seen once. A further study also used this sample, focusing on T cells of mothers and their children.

What was sequenced was blood. Receptors originate from a boy younger than 18 in good health.

The J gene is TRBJ2-1, the V gene TRBV7-2; D possibly corresponds to TRBD2 (6 bases). V lost 1 base and J 5 bases, leaving 12 bases between the germline ends. This CDR3 has 15 amino acids. The germline V gene encodes CDR1 SGHTA and CDR2 FQGNSA. The CDR3 DNA follows: TGTGCCAGCAGCTTAGGGCGGGGTACAAACAATGAGCAGTTCTTC. Its protein product is CASSLGRGTNNEQFF.

This clonotype occurred a few times. The chain employs TRBV12-3 or TRBV12-4 and TRBJ1-3; D call uncertain. There are 16 residues in the CDR3. V lost 5 bases and J lost 4, with 18 bases in between. CDR3 loop: CASSPSSGKTGNTIYF. The CDR3 DNA is TGTGCCAGCAGTCCCTCAAGTGGCAAAACCGGAAACACCATATATTTT.

The J gene is TRBJ2-5, the V gene TRBV7-9; 10 nucleotides align to TRBD1. The germline V gene has CDR1 SEHNR and CDR2 FQNEAQ (reference sequence). This CDR3 is 16 amino acids long. V shed 4 bases, J shed 0 bases, and the junction held 5 bases outside the gene matches. DNA for the CDR3: TGTGCCAGCAGCTCCCGGACAGGGGGGTACCAAGAGACCCAGTACTTC. Translated: CASSSRTGGYQETQYF.

The chain joins TRBV5-5 to TRBJ2-3; D is possibly TRBD1 (6 bases). This CDR3 region has 15 residues. V was cut by 4 bases and J by 1 base, with 13 bases left in between. Germline values: CDR1 SGHKS, CDR2 YYEKEE (reference sequence). The CDR3, as DNA: TGTGCCAGCAGCCTGACAGGTCGGGGCACAGATACGCAGTATTTT. It yields the protein CASSLTGRGTDTQYF.

This clonotype showed up just a few times. This chain links TRBV7-2 with TRBJ2-1; unclear D gene. From germline, CDR1 is SGHTA and CDR2 FQGNSA. The CDR3 sequence is 17 residues long. Trimming took 0 bases from V and 0 from J, leaving 12 bases between them. CDR3 nucleotides: TGTGCCAGCAGCTTAGCGCGGCAGGCTCCCTCCTACAATGAGCAGTTCTTC. Translation: CASSLARQAPSYNEQFF.

This clonotype was seen a handful of times. The chain combines TRBV29-1 with TRBJ2-7; TRBD1 matches at 11 bases. Germline V gene lookup returns CDR1 SQVTM and CDR2 ANQGSEA. V trimming: 6 bases; J trimming: 4 bases; junction bases outside the gene matches: 17. The CDR3 is 17 amino acids. CDR3 bases: TGCAGCGTCGAGGTGAGGGACAGGGGGGTTCGCAGGTACGAGCAGTACTTC. Encoded protein: CSVEVRDRGVRRYEQYF.

The gene calls are TRBV4-3 and TRBJ2-5; 7 bases are shared with TRBD1. The CDR3 spans 18 residues. The V gene's germline CDR1 is LGHNA and CDR2 YSLEER. V gave up 3 bases and J gave up 7 bases; unmatched junction bases: 20. The chain's CDR3 is CASSQAAGTDVKGGTQYF. DNA of the CDR3: TGCGCCAGCAGCCAGGCCGCTGGGACAGATGTGAAAGGTGGGACCCAGTACTTC.

There are a few counts of this clonotype. The junction shows a germline mismatch at one end, possibly a read error. V and J are TRBV28 and TRBJ2-1; the D is unclear. The CDR3 runs 13 residues. In germline, CDR1 is MDHEN, CDR2 SYDVKM. The CDR3 sequence is CASSQPSLGYGYF. CDR3 DNA sequence: TGTGCCAGCAGCCAGCCTTCGTTGGGCTACGGGTACTTC.

The chain recombines TRBV7-2 with TRBJ1-2; weak D call: TRBD1 (5 bases). The CDR3 loop spans 12 amino acids. In germline, CDR1 is SGHTA, CDR2 FQGNSA. The V end was cut by 7 bases, the J end by 7 bases, with 13 bases between. Here the CDR3 reads CASTFGGSGYTF. CDR3 DNA sequence: TGTGCCAGCACCTTTGGGGGAAGTGGCTACACCTTC. Variable domain in full (rest from reference TRBV7-2 and TRBJ1-2): GAGVSQSPSNKVTEKGKDVELRCDPISGHTALYWYRQSLGQGLEFLIYFQGNSAPDKSGLPSDRFSAERTGGSVSTLTIQRTQQEDSAVYLCASTFGGSGYTFGSGTRLTVV.

This clonotype came up a few times. The genes are TRBV6-6 and TRBJ1-6, with D possibly matching TRBD1 (5 bases). The germline V gene has CDR1 MNHNY and CDR2 SVGAGI (reference sequence). CDR3 size: 16 residues. The ends were cut back, 5 bases at V and 7 bases at J, with 18 bases in the middle. CDR3 sequence: CASSSGPGGWNSPLHF. CDR3 nucleotides: TGTGCCAGCAGTAGCGGTCCGGGGGGGTGGAATTCACCCCTCCACTTT.

This rearrangement joins TRBV7-9 to TRBJ1-2; 9 nucleotides agree with TRBD1. With 5 bases clipped from V and 4 bases from J, the junction kept 14 bases outside the gene matches. The CDR3 runs 17 residues. The germline CDR1 and CDR2 sequences are SEHNR and FQNEAQ (reference sequence). Here the CDR3 reads CASSPSGTGMLGYGYTF. The CDR3 DNA is TGTGCCAGCAGCCCCTCCGGGACAGGGATGCTGGGCTATGGCTACACCTTC.

The J gene is TRBJ2-5, the V gene TRBV6-1; 9 nucleotides align to TRBD2. The CDR3 spans 15 residues. The V gene end was trimmed by 6 bases and the J gene end by 1 base; junction bases not matched to a gene: 6. CDR1 is MNHNS, CDR2 SASEGT, per germline. The chain's CDR3 is CASRRGGPGQETQYF. CDR3 sequence (DNA): TGTGCCAGCAGGCGGGGGGGGCCAGGCCAAGAGACCCAGTACTTC.

The chain links TRBV20-1 to TRBJ1-2; no reliable D call. Germline V gene data show CDR1 as DFQATT and CDR2 as SNEGSKA (reference sequence). Trimming removed 2 bases from V and 8 bases from J, with 9 bases in between. The CDR3 contains 11 residues. The CDR3 reads CSARREVGYTF. In nucleotides, the CDR3 is TGCAGTGCTAGAAGAGAGGTGGGCTACACCTTC.

V gene TRBV7-3 combines with J gene TRBJ2-2; unclear D gene. The CDR3 consists of 13 residues. CDR1 is SGHTA, CDR2 FQGTGA, per germline. Trimming removed 1 base at V and 6 bases at J, with 6 bases between. The CDR3 nucleotides read TGTGCCAGCAGCTTAATAGGGTCCGGGGAGCTGTTTTTT. This translates into CASSLIGSGELFF. The whole variable domain, filled in from reference TRBV7-3 and TRBJ2-2, reads GAGVSQTPSNKVTEKGKYVELRCDPISGHTALYWYRQSLGQGPEFLIYFQGTGAADDSGLPNDRFFAVRPEGSVSTLKIQRTERGDSAVYLCASSLIGSGELFFGEGSRLTVL.

For this clonotype: Likely a read error: the CDR3 ends without its conserved phenylalanine or tryptophan. The V gene is TRBV9, the J gene TRBJ2-5; weak D call: TRBD2 (6 bases). The CDR3 contains 14 residues. Trimming removed 0 bases from V and 3 bases from J, with 9 bases in between. Germline V gene lookup returns CDR1 SGDLS and CDR2 YYNGEE. The CDR3 region is CASSVELAEETQYI. The CDR3 nucleotides are TGTGCCAGCAGCGTAGAACTAGCCGAAGAGACCCAGTACATC.

This clonotype has just a few counts. The rearrangement uses TRBV7-2 and TRBJ1-4, with D unresolved. There are 15 residues in the CDR3. Germline-derived CDR1 and CDR2 are SGHTA and FQGNSA. Trimming left V 5 bases short and J 0 bases short, with 10 bases between. The CDR3 reads CASSPESPTNEKLFF. CDR3 nucleotide sequence: TGTGCCAGCAGCCCGGAATCTCCAACTAATGAAAAACTGTTTTTT.

V gene TRBV28 combines with J gene TRBJ2-5; no clear D. The germline gives CDR1 MDHEN, CDR2 SYDVKM. V lost 6 bases, J lost 4 bases, and 12 bases lay in between. The CDR3 covers 13 residues. In DNA, the CDR3 is TGTGCCAGCAGAGACACCTACCTAGAGACCCAGTACTTC. It codes for CASRDTYLETQYF.

The chain is built from TRBV18 and TRBJ1-5; weak D call: TRBD1 (5 bases). The germline CDR1 and CDR2 sequences are KGHSH and LQKENI. Trimming cost V 0 bases and J 7 bases, with 19 bases left between them. The CDR3 spans 17 residues. The CDR3 nucleotides read TGTGCCAGCTCACCACCGGGAGGAAATCAGGGTAGGCAGCCCCAGCATTTT. Its translation is CASSPPGGNQGRQPQHF.

The chain joins TRBV28 to TRBJ2-5; D gene ambiguous. V was cut by 7 bases and J by 1 base, with 13 bases left in between. Germline values: CDR1 MDHEN, CDR2 SYDVKM. The CDR3 loop spans 14 amino acids. This CDR3 is CASIPDRTQETQYF. The DNA of the CDR3 is TGTGCCAGCATCCCGGACCGAACCCAAGAGACCCAGTACTTC. Complete variable domain (other parts from reference TRBV28 and TRBJ2-5): DVKVTQSSRYLVKRTGEKVFLECVQDMDHENMFWYRQDPGLGLRLIYFSYDVKMKEKGDIPEGYSVSREKKERFSLILESASTNQTSMYLCASIPDRTQETQYFGPGTRLLVL.

A few counts support this clonotype. The chain uses TRBV28 and TRBJ2-5; 10 bases match TRBD2. V was clipped by 4 bases and J by 1 base; unmatched bases: 6. CDR1 MDHEN and CDR2 SYDVKM come from the germline V gene. The CDR3 is 16 amino acids. The CDR3 region is CASSSPGLAVQETQYF. The CDR3 DNA follows: TGTGCCAGCAGTTCTCCAGGACTAGCGGTCCAAGAGACCCAGTACTTC. Drawing the rest from reference TRBV28 and TRBJ2-5, the complete variable domain is DVKVTQSSRYLVKRTGEKVFLECVQDMDHENMFWYRQDPGLGLRLIYFSYDVKMKEKGDIPEGYSVSREKKERFSLILESASTNQTSMYLCASSSPGLAVQETQYFGPGTRLLVL.

The chain has TRBV2 and TRBJ1-2, with 10 bases that match TRBD1. V gave up 7 bases and J gave up 4 bases; unmatched junction bases: 9. The CDR3 totals 15 residues. Germline values: CDR1 SNHLY, CDR2 FYNNEI. The CDR3 nucleotides read TGTGCCAGCAATAAGGACAGGGGGGACTTCTATGGCTACACCTTC. Translating it yields CASNKDRGDFYGYTF.

This chain joins TRBV7-2 and TRBJ2-5; D not certain. The closer fit of TRBJ2-7 to the DNA end suggests the J call may be wrong. Germline CDR1 reads SGHTA; CDR2 reads FQGNSA. The CDR3 runs to 13 residues. The CDR3 DNA reads as TGTGCCAGCAGGCCCCCGTTGGGCGACGAGCAGTACTTC. Its protein product is CASRPPLGDEQYF.

This clonotype was counted a few times. The chain is built from TRBV20-1 and TRBJ2-7; a weak D match, TRBD1 (6 bases). The V end was cut by 0 bases, the J end by 2 bases, with 11 bases between. The CDR3 runs to 14 residues. The germline CDR1 and CDR2 sequences are DFQATT and SNEGSKA (reference sequence). DNA for the CDR3: TGCAGTGCTAGAGACCCCAGGGGCACCTACGAGCAGTACTTC. The encoded protein is CSARDPRGTYEQYF.

The rearrangement links TRBV5-6 to TRBJ2-6; D remains ambiguous. Trimming cost V 7 bases and J 4 bases, with 12 bases left between them. This CDR3 has 14 residues. Germline CDR1 reads SGHDT; CDR2 reads YYEEEE. CDR3 DNA: TGTGCCAGCGGCAGCGCGGCAGGGGCCAACGTCCTGACTTTC. As protein: CASGSAAGANVLTF.

This chain uses TRBV14 with TRBJ2-7; 11 bases fit TRBD1. This CDR3 has 15 amino acids. Unmatched junction bases numbered 3, after V lost 1 base and J lost 4 bases. Germline assignment: CDR1 SGHDN and CDR2 FVKESK. DNA of the CDR3: TGTGCCAGCAGCCAAGGAGGACAGGGGGCGTACGAGCAGTACTTC. Its translation is CASSQGGQGAYEQYF.

This clonotype was seen only a few times. The V and J genes are TRBV5-5 and TRBJ2-7, with D uncertain. The CDR3 length is 12 residues. Trimming shortened V by 2 bases and J by 3 bases, and 6 bases separated the two germline ends. The germline V gene encodes CDR1 SGHKS and CDR2 YYEKEE (reference sequence). CDR3 bases: TGTGCCAGCAGCTTTGTCGGCTACGAGCAGTACTTC. Residues: CASSFVGYEQYF.

This chain connects TRBV7-9 to TRBJ2-7; 7 nucleotides align to TRBD2. The better agreement between TRBJ2-5 and the DNA end casts doubt on the J call. CDR1 SEHNR and CDR2 FQNEAQ come from the germline V gene (reference sequence). This CDR3 spans 14 amino acids. This CDR3 is CASSFWGREETQYF. The CDR3 DNA sequence: TGTGCCAGCAGCTTTTGGGGGAGGGAAGAGACCCAGTACTTC.

This clonotype was counted only a few times. An end of the junction differs from the germline gene, which may be a read error. The chain joins TRBV20-1 to TRBJ2-5; D not resolved. CDR1 is DFQATT, CDR2 SNEGSKA, per germline (reference sequence). CDR3 length equals 12 residues. The CDR3 region is CSAPKAVETPYF. The CDR3 bases are TGCAGTGCACCTAAGGCTGTAGAGACCCCGTACTTC.

This clonotype was recorded a few times. The rearrangement uses TRBV20-1 and TRBJ2-5, with D hard to call. The V and J ends lost 0 bases and 5 bases respectively, with 10 bases between them. Germline CDR1 and CDR2: DFQATT and SNEGSKA (reference sequence). This CDR3 region has 13 residues. Here the CDR3 DNA reads TGCAGTGCTAGAGATGGTCCGGTGGAGACCCAGTACTTC. Protein sequence: CSARDGPVETQYF.

The rearrangement links TRBV6-2 or TRBV6-3 to TRBJ1-2; D unresolved. CDR1 is MNHEY and CDR2 is SVGEGT in the germline V gene. Trimming cost V 8 bases and J 3 bases, with 10 bases left between them. The CDR3 has 12 residues. CDR3 residues: CASAYGDYGYTF. The DNA of the CDR3 is TGTGCCAGCGCGTATGGAGACTATGGCTACACCTTC.